The rows below give T cell receptor beta chains drawn from one sample of a study of OX40 agonist ivuxolimab in advanced cancers. TCRdb keeps only in-frame clones here, not all; method: immunoSEQ multiplex PCR. The sample records tens of thousands of clones, approximately 85% being singletons. This specimen consisted of CD4+ or CD8+ T cells sorted from blood, obtained in a trial of the OX40 agonist ivuxolimab. The receptors were sampled from an adult with an advanced solid tumor such as melanoma, head and neck, liver or kidney cancer. Each CDR3 is given with its conserved first and last residue. Fields, in order: CDR3 protein, CDR3 DNA, clone size, D gene, V gene, J gene. The D gene is left open where the match is weak. The size of a clone is reported for some rows only, either as once, few or many, or as a class for expanded clones.

CASSLARGEFSEQFF	TGTGCCAGCAGCTTAGCCAGGGGGGAGTTTAGTGAGCAGTTCTTC	NA	NA	TRBV7-2	TRBJ2-1
CSASTRLVSYNEQFF	TGCAGCGCTTCAACACGACTAGTTTCCTACAATGAGCAGTTCTTC	NA	NA	TRBV29-1	TRBJ2-1
CSVEQGTDTQYF	TGCAGCGTTGAACAGGGCACAGATACGCAGTATTTT	NA	NA	TRBV29-1	TRBJ2-3
CASSRGQLEETQYF	TGCGCCAGCAGCAGGGGACAGCTAGAAGAGACCCAGTACTTC	NA	TRBD1	TRBV5-1	TRBJ2-5
CASSFNRGDQETQYF	TGTGCCAGCAGCTTCAACAGGGGGGATCAAGAGACCCAGTACTTC	NA	TRBD1	TRBV7-6	TRBJ2-5
CASSRSGTGTYYTF	TGTGCCAGCAGCCGATCCGGGACAGGGACGTACTACACCTTC	NA	TRBD1	TRBV7-9	TRBJ1-2
CASSFRTWADYTF	TGTGCCAGCAGTTTCCGAACGTGGGCAGACTACACCTTC	NA	NA	TRBV28	TRBJ1-2
CASQGRPYNEQFF	TGTGCCAGCCAGGGGCGGCCGTACAATGAGCAGTTCTTC	NA	NA	TRBV2	TRBJ2-1
CASSTGLVSYEQFF	TGTGCCAGCTCCACCGGACTAGTTAGCTATGAGCAGTTCTTC	NA	TRBD2	TRBV18	TRBJ2-1
CASRSTGSSTEAFF	TGTGCCAGCAGATCCACTGGCTCGAGCACTGAAGCTTTCTTT	NA	NA	TRBV7-9	TRBJ1-1
CASSWGQGPISNTEAFF	TGTGCCAGCAGCTGGGGACAGGGGCCTATTTCGAACACTGAAGCTTTCTTT	few	TRBD1	TRBV11-1	TRBJ1-1
CASSLRQGAKVLTF	TGTGCCAGCAGTTTAAGGCAAGGGGCGAAAGTCCTGACTTTC	NA	NA	TRBV6-5	TRBJ2-6
CASRRNALVSSYNEQFF	TGTGCCAGCAGACGGAACGCTCTAGTGAGCTCCTACAATGAGCAGTTCTTC	NA	NA	TRBV28	TRBJ2-1
CASSTRGAGWDTQYF	TGTGCCAGCAGTACTAGGGGTGCAGGCTGGGATACGCAGTATTTT	NA	NA	TRBV28	TRBJ2-3
CASSQGSPNYGYTF	TGTGCCAGTAGTCAGGGGAGCCCTAACTATGGCTACACCTTC	NA	NA	TRBV19	TRBJ1-2
CASSFRSAPERPYEQYF	TGTGCCAGCAGCTTCCGGTCAGCACCCGAAAGACCCTACGAGCAGTACTTC	NA	NA	TRBV7-2	TRBJ2-7
CASSPTGRGSYNEQFF	TGTGCCAGCAGTCCGACAGGGCGGGGGTCCTACAATGAGCAGTTCTTC	NA	NA	TRBV5-6	TRBJ2-1
CASSEAAGVGETQYF	TGTGCCAGCAGTGAAGCCGCGGGAGTGGGAGAGACCCAGTACTTC	NA	TRBD2	TRBV2	TRBJ2-5
CASSLAGNTEAFF	TGCGCCAGCAGCTTGGCCGGAAACACTGAAGCTTTCTTT	NA	NA	TRBV5-1	TRBJ1-1
CASSYSTDRGTTEAFF	TGTGCCAGCAGTTACTCGACGGACAGGGGGACCACTGAAGCTTTCTTT	NA	TRBD1	TRBV6-5	TRBJ1-1
CASSLDPGSQPQHF	TGTGCCAGCAGCTTAGATCCGGGGAGTCAGCCCCAGCATTTT	NA	NA	TRBV11-2	TRBJ1-5
CASSPPRTGWDLNTEAFF	TGTGCCAGCTCACCACCAAGGACAGGGTGGGACCTGAACACTGAAGCTTTCTTT	NA	TRBD1	TRBV18	TRBJ1-1
CASGGQGLSNSPLHF	TGTGCCAGCGGGGGACAGGGACTCTCGAATTCACCCCTCCACTTT	NA	TRBD1	TRBV7-8	TRBJ1-6
CASSYGTSGTVSTDTQYF	TGTGCCAGCAGCTATGGGACTAGCGGGACGGTATCTACAGATACGCAGTATTTT	NA	TRBD2	TRBV9	TRBJ2-3
CASSLSISTDTQYF	TGTGCCAGCAGCTTGTCAATCAGCACAGATACGCAGTATTTT	NA	NA	TRBV27	TRBJ2-3
CASSPPDRDRAFF	TGTGCCAGTAGTCCGCCAGACAGGGACCGAGCTTTCTTT	NA	TRBD1	TRBV19	TRBJ1-1
CASSLALGTNQPQHF	TGTGCCAGCAGCTTAGCGCTAGGAACCAATCAGCCCCAGCATTTT	NA	NA	TRBV7-2	TRBJ1-5
CASSLGHSYNEQFF	TGTGCCAGCAGCTTAGGTCACTCCTACAATGAGCAGTTCTTC	NA	NA	TRBV7-3	TRBJ2-1
CASSGRRYGYTF	TGTGCCAGCAGCGGGAGACGTTATGGCTACACCTTC	NA	NA	TRBV2	TRBJ1-2
CASRPLTGKRTEAFF	TGTGCCAGCAGACCGCTGACAGGCAAGAGGACTGAAGCTTTCTTT	NA	NA	TRBV2	TRBJ1-1
CASQTGHLNTEAFF	TGTGCCAGCCAGACAGGGCATCTGAACACTGAAGCTTTCTTT	NA	TRBD1	TRBV19	TRBJ1-1
CASSLNRGSGYTF	TGTGCCAGCAGCTTGAATAGGGGAAGCGGCTACACCTTC	NA	NA	TRBV5-6	TRBJ1-2
CASSLTGRNTGELFF	TGTGCCAGCAGCTTGACAGGGAGGAACACCGGGGAGCTGTTTTTT	NA	TRBD1	TRBV7-9	TRBJ2-2
CASSELHDTPNTEAFF	TGCGCCAGCAGTGAGCTGCACGACACCCCGAACACTGAAGCTTTCTTT	NA	NA	TRBV10-2	TRBJ1-1
CASSQDTLAGCSYEQYF	TGCGCCAGCAGCCAAGACACCCTAGCGGGTTGCTCCTACGAGCAGTACTTC	NA	TRBD2	TRBV4-3	TRBJ2-7
CASSIGLADTQYF	TGTGCCAGCAGCATCGGACTAGCGGATACGCAGTATTTT	NA	TRBD2	TRBV9	TRBJ2-3
CASSSPPSTDTQYF	TGCGCCAGCAGTTCCCCTCCTAGCACAGATACGCAGTATTTT	once	NA	TRBV5-1	TRBJ2-3
CAIADYNEQFF	TGTGCCATCGCCGATTACAATGAGCAGTTCTTC	NA	NA	TRBV10-3	TRBJ2-1
CASSIPRAHTYEQYF	TGTGCCAGTAGTATACCCAGGGCTCACACGTACGAGCAGTACTTC	NA	NA	TRBV19	TRBJ2-7
CSVAESPGNTIYF	TGCAGCGTTGCAGAGTCTCCCGGAAACACCATATATTTT	NA	NA	TRBV29-1	TRBJ1-3
CASSRDGVNTGELFF	TGCGCCAGCAGCCGGGACGGGGTCAACACCGGGGAGCTGTTTTTT	NA	NA	TRBV4-1	TRBJ2-2
CASKKIGGDEQFF	TGTGCCAGCAAGAAAATAGGAGGGGATGAGCAGTTCTTC	NA	NA	TRBV2	TRBJ2-1
CASSPGQLGADTQYF	TGCGCCAGCAGTCCGGGACAGCTGGGGGCAGATACGCAGTATTTT	NA	TRBD1	TRBV10-2	TRBJ2-3
CASSLGETETQYF	TGCGCCAGCAGCTTGGGGGAGACCGAGACCCAGTACTTC	NA	NA	TRBV5-1	TRBJ2-5
CASTGVRTASTDTQYF	TGTGCCAGCACCGGGGTCCGGACGGCATCCACAGATACGCAGTATTTT	NA	NA	TRBV5-4	TRBJ2-3
CASSEPGAGNTIYF	TGTGCCAGCAGTGAACCAGGAGCTGGAAACACCATATATTTT	NA	NA	TRBV6-1	TRBJ1-3
CAISESLAGGPDTQYF	TGTGCCATCAGTGAGTCGCTAGCGGGGGGTCCAGATACGCAGTATTTT	NA	TRBD2	TRBV10-3	TRBJ2-3
CASSPSSGRSYNEQFF	TGTGCCAGCAGTCCGTCTAGCGGAAGATCCTACAATGAGCAGTTCTTC	NA	TRBD2	TRBV6-6	TRBJ2-1
CASSLGPSGRQIYGYTF	TGTGCCAGCAGCTTAGGACCCTCGGGACGCCAAATCTATGGCTACACCTTC	once	NA	TRBV7-2	TRBJ1-2
CATQTLTYEQYF	TGTGCCACCCAAACACTTACCTACGAGCAGTACTTC	NA	NA	TRBV28	TRBJ2-7
CASDMKAEYNEQFF	TGTGCCAGCGACATGAAAGCGGAATACAATGAGCAGTTCTTC	NA	NA	TRBV7-3	TRBJ2-1
CASSDRDTLNTAQHF	TGTGCCAGCAGTGACCGGGACACCCTAAATACGGCCCAGCATTTT	NA	NA	TRBV6-1	TRBJ1-5
CASSPTVTGSNEKLFF	TGTGCCAGCAGCCCGACGGTGACGGGTTCTAATGAAAAACTGTTTTTT	NA	NA	TRBV11-3	TRBJ1-4
CASRGQVIGYTF	TGTGCCAGCAGAGGACAGGTGATCGGCTACACCTTC	once	TRBD1	TRBV6-1	TRBJ1-2
CASSGRGGNTEAFF	TGCGCCAGCAGCGGCCGCGGGGGGAACACTGAAGCTTTCTTT	NA	NA	TRBV5-1	TRBJ1-1
CASSIGVGLNEKLFF	TGTGCCAGTAGTATCGGAGTAGGCCTTAATGAAAAACTGTTTTTT	NA	NA	TRBV19	TRBJ1-4
CAIRQGAVEQFF	TGTGCCATCAGACAGGGGGCTGTTGAGCAGTTCTTC	once	TRBD1	TRBV10-3	TRBJ2-1
CASSRSEGLYEQYF	TGCGCCAGCAGCCGGTCCGAAGGGCTGTACGAGCAGTACTTC	once	NA	TRBV4-1	TRBJ2-7
CASSLGSRTGPDTQYF	TGTGCCAGCAGCTTAGGGTCTAGAACGGGACCAGATACGCAGTATTTT	NA	NA	TRBV7-3	TRBJ2-3
CASNSGGSYEQYF	TGCGCCAGCAATAGCGGGGGCTCCTACGAGCAGTACTTC	NA	TRBD2	TRBV10-1	TRBJ2-7